In its sample, the clone carrying this TCR beta chain was seen once. This sample stems from a study of T cells after yellow fever vaccination. Conversion of TCR transcripts into cDNA relied on 5'RACE template switching, which added a universal primer site and UMIs. TCRdb reprocessed the 5' RACE reads with MiXCR, giving one entry per CDR3 protein. The table has under 600,000 distinct CDR3 sequences, 20% to 25% seen once; the top ten hold about 16%. V was pared by 6 bases and J by 7 bases, with 10 bases between. This CDR3 contains 11 residues. CDR1 is MNHEY and CDR2 is SMNVEV in the germline V gene (reference sequence).

Source: PBMCs, taken approximately 20 days after the first yellow fever vaccination. This chain connects TRBV27 to TRBJ2-7, with D unclear. The TCR originated in a man between 18 and 29 years old who received the YFV17D yellow fever vaccine. The CDR3 coding sequence is TGTGCCAGCAGCGGTATGGGAGAGCAGTACTTC. Its translation: CASSGMGEQYF.